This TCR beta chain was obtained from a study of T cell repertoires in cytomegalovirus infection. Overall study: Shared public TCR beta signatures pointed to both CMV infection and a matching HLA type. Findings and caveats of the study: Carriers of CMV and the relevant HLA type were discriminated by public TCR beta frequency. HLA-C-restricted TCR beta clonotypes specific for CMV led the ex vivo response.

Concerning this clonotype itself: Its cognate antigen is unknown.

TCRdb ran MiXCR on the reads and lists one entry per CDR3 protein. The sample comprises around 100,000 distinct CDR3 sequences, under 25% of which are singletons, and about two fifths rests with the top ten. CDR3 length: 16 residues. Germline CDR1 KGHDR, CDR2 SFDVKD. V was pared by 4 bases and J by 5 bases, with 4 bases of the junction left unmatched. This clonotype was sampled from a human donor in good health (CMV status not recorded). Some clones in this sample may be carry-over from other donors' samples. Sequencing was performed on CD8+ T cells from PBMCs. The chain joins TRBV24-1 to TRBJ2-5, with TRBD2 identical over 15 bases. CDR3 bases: TGTGCCACCAGTGACTGGACTAGCGGGGGGGTTGAGACCCAGTACTTC. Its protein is CATSDWTSGGVETQYF.